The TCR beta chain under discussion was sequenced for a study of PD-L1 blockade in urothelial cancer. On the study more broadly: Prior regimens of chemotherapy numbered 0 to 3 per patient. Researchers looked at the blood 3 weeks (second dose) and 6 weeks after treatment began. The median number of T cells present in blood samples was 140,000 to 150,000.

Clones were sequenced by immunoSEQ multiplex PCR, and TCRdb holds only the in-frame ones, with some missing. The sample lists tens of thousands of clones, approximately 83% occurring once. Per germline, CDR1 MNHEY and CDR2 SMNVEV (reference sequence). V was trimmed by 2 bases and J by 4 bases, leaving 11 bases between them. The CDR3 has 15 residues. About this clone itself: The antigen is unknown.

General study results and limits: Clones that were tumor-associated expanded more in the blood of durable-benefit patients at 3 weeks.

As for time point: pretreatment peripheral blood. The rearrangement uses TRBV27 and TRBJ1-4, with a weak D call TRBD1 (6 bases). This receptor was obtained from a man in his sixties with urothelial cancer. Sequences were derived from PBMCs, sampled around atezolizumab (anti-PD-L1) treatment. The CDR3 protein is CASSLNYRVNEKLFF. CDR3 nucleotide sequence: TGTGCCAGCAGTTTAAACTACAGGGTTAATGAAAAACTGTTTTTT.